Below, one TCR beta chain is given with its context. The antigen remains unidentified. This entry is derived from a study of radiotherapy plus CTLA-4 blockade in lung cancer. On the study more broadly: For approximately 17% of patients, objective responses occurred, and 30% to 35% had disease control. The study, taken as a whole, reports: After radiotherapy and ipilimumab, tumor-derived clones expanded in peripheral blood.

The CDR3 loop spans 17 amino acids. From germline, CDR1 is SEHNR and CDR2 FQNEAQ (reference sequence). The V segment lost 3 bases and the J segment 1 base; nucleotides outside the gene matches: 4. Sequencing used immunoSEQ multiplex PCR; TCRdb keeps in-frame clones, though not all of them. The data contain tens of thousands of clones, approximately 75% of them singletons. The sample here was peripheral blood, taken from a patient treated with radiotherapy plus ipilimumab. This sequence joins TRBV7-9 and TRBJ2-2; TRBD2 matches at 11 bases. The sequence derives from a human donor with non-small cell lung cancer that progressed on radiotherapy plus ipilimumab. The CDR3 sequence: CASSFLAGGLNTGELFF. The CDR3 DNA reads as TGTGCCAGCAGCTTCTTAGCGGGGGGGTTGAACACCGGGGAGCTGTTTTTT.